A single sample is the source of the 20 T cell receptor beta chains below, sequenced in a study of blood T cell repertoires in COVID-19. Method: immunoSEQ multiplex PCR; TCRdb's copy keeps in-frame clones and lacks some. Of roughly 150,000 clones listed, 82% are singletons. Specimen: peripheral blood. All receptors derive from a human donor with acute or convalescent COVID-19. The donor label of this sample is uncertain.

Only a few counts were recorded for this clone. This sample includes further DNA sequences coding for the same CDR3. This chain connects TRBV4-1 to TRBJ2-7, with D maybe TRBD1 (5 bases). Germline V CDR1 and CDR2: MGHRA, YSYEKL. The V gene lost 1 base and the J gene lost 2 bases, with 9 bases spanning the gap. This CDR3 spans 14 amino acids. The CDR3 protein is CASSQVGAAYEQYF. The CDR3 DNA sequence: TGCGCCAGCAGCCAAGTTGGGGCAGCCTACGAGCAGTACTTC.

V and J are TRBV18 and TRBJ2-7; TRBD1 is a possible D gene (5 bases). Deletions cut 8 bases from V and 0 bases from J, with 20 bases between. Germline V CDR1 and CDR2: KGHSH, LQKENI. The CDR3 runs 16 residues. The CDR3 protein is CASPTRNTGYSYEQYF. CDR3 bases: TGTGCCAGCCCTACTCGCAATACAGGTTACTCCTACGAGCAGTACTTC.

This chain joins TRBV4-2 and TRBJ2-3, with 9 bases identical to TRBD2. The J segment lost 2 bases and the V segment lost 2 bases, leaving 8 bases of the junction unmatched. CDR1 LGHNA and CDR2 YNFKEQ come from the germline V gene. CDR3 length equals 17 residues. The DNA for the CDR3 is TGTGCCAGCAGCCAACCGGAGCCTAGCGGGGCCACAGATACGCAGTATTTT. Residues: CASSQPEPSGATDTQYF.

The V gene is TRBV4-1, the J gene TRBJ1-1; unclear D gene. Germline CDR1 is MGHRA and CDR2 is YSYEKL. The CDR3 is made up of 12 amino acids. Deletions cut 1 base from V and 11 bases from J, with 11 bases between. The CDR3 here is CASSQGTERAFF. CDR3 nucleotide sequence: TGCGCCAGCAGCCAAGGGACTGAGCGGGCTTTCTTT.

The CDR3 DNA is TGCGCCAGCAGCTCGAACGTGGGACAGGGCTATGGCTACACCTTC. It specifies CASSSNVGQGYGYTF. V usage is TRBV5-1 and J usage is TRBJ1-2; 9 bases agree with TRBD1. This CDR3 has 15 amino acids. Germline loops: CDR1 SGHRS, CDR2 YFSETQ. The trim removed 3 bases at V and 4 bases at J, leaving 7 bases unmatched.

This sequence joins TRBV5-1 and TRBJ2-5; D uncertain. This CDR3 region has 13 residues. V lost 4 bases and J lost 0, with 7 bases in between. The germline V gene has CDR1 SGHRS and CDR2 YFSETQ. CDR3 coding DNA: TGCGCCAGCAGCCCCCCGTACCAAGAGACCCAGTACTTC. It translates to CASSPPYQETQYF.

The chain joins TRBV25-1 to TRBJ2-7; D unresolved. From germline, CDR1 is MGHDK and CDR2 SYGVNS. With 3 bases removed from V and 8 bases from J, the gap between germline ends came to 14 bases. There are 13 residues in the CDR3. CDR3 sequence: CASSDWPNPQQYF. In DNA, the CDR3 is TGTGCCAGCAGTGACTGGCCCAACCCACAGCAGTACTTC.

This chain connects TRBV19 to TRBJ1-1; 8 bases match TRBD1. CDR1 and CDR2 (germline): LNHDA, SQIVND (reference sequence). The junction had 4 bases not matched to a gene; V was cut back by 7 bases and J by 3 bases. This CDR3 is 13 amino acids long. CDR3 nucleotides: TGTGCCAGTACCACGACAGGGGACACTGAAGCTTTCTTT. It translates to CASTTTGDTEAFF.

The genes are TRBV27 and TRBJ1-2; 9 nucleotides line up with TRBD1. The CDR3 loop spans 16 amino acids. CDR1 MNHEY and CDR2 SMNVEV come from the germline V gene (reference sequence). The trim removed 0 bases at V and 8 bases at J, leaving 10 bases unmatched. The CDR3 DNA follows: TGTGCCAGCAGTTTATCTGGGACAGGGTCATCCCTAGGCTACACCTTC. It encodes CASSLSGTGSSLGYTF.

The chain carries TRBV19 and TRBJ2-2; 13 nucleotides line up with TRBD2. V shed 6 bases and J 4 bases; nucleotides not matched to a gene: 11. The CDR3 totals 18 residues. The germline gives CDR1 LNHDA, CDR2 SQIVND (reference sequence). CDR3 loop: CASRATSGGARSTGELFF. The CDR3 coding sequence is TGTGCCAGTAGAGCAACTAGCGGGGGGGCGCGATCCACCGGGGAGCTGTTTTTT. Complete variable domain (other parts from reference TRBV19 and TRBJ2-2): DGGITQSPKYLFRKEGQNVTLSCEQNLNHDAMYWYRQDPGQGLRLIYYSQIVNDFQKGDIAEGYSVSREKKESFPLTVTSAQKNPTAFYLCASRATSGGARSTGELFFGEGSRLTVL.

The rearrangement joins TRBV3-1 (or the pseudogene TRBV3-2) to TRBJ2-7; tentatively, D is TRBD1 (6 bases). V shed 0 bases and J shed 2 bases, with 14 bases lying between them. Germline CDR1 and CDR2: LGHDT and YNNKEL (reference sequence). The CDR3 loop spans 16 amino acids. The CDR3 spells CASSQDDRTDTYEQYF. In DNA form, the CDR3 reads TGTGCCAGCAGCCAAGATGACAGGACGGACACCTACGAGCAGTACTTC.

The J gene is TRBJ2-3, the V gene TRBV4-2; TRBD1 aligns across 9 bases. Germline values: CDR1 LGHNA, CDR2 YNFKEQ. V trimming: 3 bases; J trimming: 8 bases; junction bases outside the gene matches: 12. The CDR3 has 16 amino acids. The CDR3 is CASSQTGTGWLGTQYF. CDR3 sequence (DNA): TGTGCCAGCAGCCAGACCGGGACAGGGTGGTTGGGTACGCAGTATTTT.

The count of this clone is one. The rearrangement joins TRBV12-3 or TRBV12-4 to TRBJ1-1; 7 positions agree with TRBD1. The CDR3 consists of 13 residues. The V segment lost 5 bases and the J segment 5 bases; nucleotides outside the gene matches: 5. The CDR3 loop is CASSRQGKTEAFF. As DNA, the CDR3 is TGTGCCAGCAGTCGACAGGGTAAGACTGAAGCTTTCTTT.

The chain is built from TRBV29-1 and TRBJ1-5; D is unresolved. The CDR3 runs 13 residues. The germline V gene has CDR1 SQVTM and CDR2 ANQGSEA. The DNA for the CDR3 is TGCAGTTTTTGCGAAAATAGCAATCAGCCCCAGCATTTT. Its protein product is CSFCENSNQPQHF.

The rearrangement joins TRBV20-1 to TRBJ1-1; D not resolved. CDR1 and CDR2 (germline): DFQATT, SNEGSKA (reference sequence). Deletions cut 7 bases from V and 5 bases from J, with 11 bases between. The CDR3 covers 11 residues. CDR3 nucleotides: TGCAGTGGGGAGAGGTATACTGAAGCTTTCTTT. Its protein product is CSGERYTEAFF.

The chain is built from TRBV7-3 and TRBJ1-1; the D gene is possibly TRBD1 (6 bases). Trimming took 1 base from V and 0 from J, leaving 15 bases between them. The CDR3 has 17 amino acids. Germline values: CDR1 SGHTA, CDR2 FQGTGA. CDR3 nucleotide sequence: TGTGCCAGCAGCTTAATAGGATGGGGACATATGAACACTGAAGCTTTCTTT. It codes for CASSLIGWGHMNTEAFF.

The chain recombines TRBV5-1 with TRBJ2-7; the match to TRBD2 covers 9 bases. Germline CDR1 SGHRS, CDR2 YFSETQ. With V trimmed by 4 bases and J by 6 bases, 14 bases remained unmatched. The CDR3 covers 16 residues. CDR3 residues: CASSPKVASGVLEQYF. Written as DNA, the CDR3 is TGCGCCAGCAGCCCGAAGGTGGCTAGCGGGGTTCTCGAGCAGTACTTC. The full variable domain, its missing parts supplied by reference TRBV5-1 and TRBJ2-7, is KAGVTQTPRYLIKTRGQQVTLSCSPISGHRSVSWYQQTPGQGLQFLFEYFSETQRNKGNFPGRFSGRQFSNSRSEMNVSTLELGDSALYLCASSPKVASGVLEQYFGPGTRLTVT.

The chain uses TRBV20-1 and TRBJ1-5; D may be TRBD1 (5 bases). This CDR3 has 13 residues. Germline CDR1 is DFQATT and CDR2 is SNEGSKA (reference sequence). With 6 bases removed from V and 5 bases from J, the gap between germline ends came to 14 bases. Written as DNA, the CDR3 is TGCAGTGCCAGTACCGGGGGGGATCAGCCCCAGCATTTT. Encoded protein: CSASTGGDQPQHF.

The V gene is TRBV7-3, the J gene TRBJ1-6; no reliable D call. With 0 bases removed from V and 7 bases from J, the gap between germline ends came to 4 bases. In germline, CDR1 is SGHTA, CDR2 FQGTGA. The CDR3 has 13 residues. The CDR3 protein is CASSLTQNSPLHF. The DNA for the CDR3 is TGTGCCAGCAGCTTAACCCAGAATTCACCCCTCCACTTT.

The chain links TRBV10-3 to TRBJ1-3, with D possibly matching TRBD1 (5 bases). The CDR3 totals 16 residues. Germline V gives CDR1 ENHRY, CDR2 SYGVKD. V was trimmed by 4 bases and J by 1 base, leaving 14 bases between them. CDR3 in amino acids: CAISGAGRFSGNTIYF. In DNA, the CDR3 is TGTGCCATCAGTGGGGCAGGGAGGTTTTCTGGAAACACCATATATTTT.